This T cell receptor beta chain derives from a study of CD8 T cells in Susac syndrome. This clonotype was detected once. Isolation of CD8+ and CD4+ T cells was performed negatively, whereas enrichment of TEMRA cells was done by FACS. The CDR3 is made up of 14 amino acids. Germline CDR1 and CDR2: SGHNT and YYREEE (reference sequence). The V end was cut by 0 bases, the J end by 8 bases, with 9 bases between. Reverse transcription of roughly 0.45 to 1 ug RNA used random hexamers. Across 54 Vbeta and 13 Jbeta, immunoSEQ multiplex PCR amplified TCR beta CDR3. TCRdb used MiXCR to reprocess the immunoSEQ multiplex PCR reads, holding one entry per CDR3 protein. Of 85,000 to 90,000 distinct CDR3 sequences in the sample, 85% to 95% were seen once.

This clonotype was obtained from a human donor in good health. V gene TRBV5-4 combines with J gene TRBJ1-6, with D possibly matching TRBD1 (5 bases). Input material: CD8+ T cells from PBMCs. Here the CDR3 reads CASSLGDYYSPLHF. The CDR3 bases are TGTGCCAGCAGCTTGGGGGACTACTATTCACCCCTCCACTTT.